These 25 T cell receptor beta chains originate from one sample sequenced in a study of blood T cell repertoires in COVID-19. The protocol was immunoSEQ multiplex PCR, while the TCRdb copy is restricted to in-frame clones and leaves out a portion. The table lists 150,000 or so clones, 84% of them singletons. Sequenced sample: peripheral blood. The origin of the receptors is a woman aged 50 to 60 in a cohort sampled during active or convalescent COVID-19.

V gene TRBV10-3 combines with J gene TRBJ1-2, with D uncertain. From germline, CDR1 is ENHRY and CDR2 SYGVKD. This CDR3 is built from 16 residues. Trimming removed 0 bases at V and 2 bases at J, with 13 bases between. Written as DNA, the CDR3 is TGTGCCATCAGTGAGTCCGTGGGCTCGGTAAACTATGGCTACACCTTC. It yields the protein CAISESVGSVNYGYTF.

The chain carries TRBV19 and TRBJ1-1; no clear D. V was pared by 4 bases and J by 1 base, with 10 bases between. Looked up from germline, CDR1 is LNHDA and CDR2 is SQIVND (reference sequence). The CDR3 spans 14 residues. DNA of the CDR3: TGTGCCAGTAGTAACACGGCGGAGAACACTGAAGCTTTCTTT. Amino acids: CASSNTAENTEAFF.

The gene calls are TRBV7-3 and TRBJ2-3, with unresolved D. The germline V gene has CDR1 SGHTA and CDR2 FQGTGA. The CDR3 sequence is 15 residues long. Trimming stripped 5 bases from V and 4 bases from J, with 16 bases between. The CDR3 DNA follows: TGTGCCAGCAGCCCCACCGGTGGTCAGGCAGATACGCAGTATTTT. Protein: CASSPTGGQADTQYF.

DNA for the CDR3: TGTGCCAGCAGTCCCGACAGGGGGTCGCAGTTCTTC. This encodes CASSPDRGSQFF. V is TRBV12-3 or TRBV12-4 and J is TRBJ2-1; 9 bases are a match to TRBD1. Germline trimming cut 5 bases from V and 12 bases from J; bases unmatched to any gene: 5. The CDR3 has 12 amino acids.

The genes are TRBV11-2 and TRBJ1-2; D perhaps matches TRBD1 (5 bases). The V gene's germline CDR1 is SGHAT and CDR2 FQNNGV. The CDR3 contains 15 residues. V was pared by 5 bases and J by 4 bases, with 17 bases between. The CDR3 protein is CASSMGTGGPYGYTF. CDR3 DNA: TGTGCCAGCAGCATGGGGACGGGGGGTCCCTATGGCTACACCTTC.

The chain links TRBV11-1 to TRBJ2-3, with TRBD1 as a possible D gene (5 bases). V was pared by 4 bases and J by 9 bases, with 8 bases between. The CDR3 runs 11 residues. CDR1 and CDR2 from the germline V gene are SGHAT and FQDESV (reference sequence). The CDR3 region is CASSYGHTQYF. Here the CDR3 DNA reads TGTGCCAGCAGCTACGGACACACGCAGTATTTT.

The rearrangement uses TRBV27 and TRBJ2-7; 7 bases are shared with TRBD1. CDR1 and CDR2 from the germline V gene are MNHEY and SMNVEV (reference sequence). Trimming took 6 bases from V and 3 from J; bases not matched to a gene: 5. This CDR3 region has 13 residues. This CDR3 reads CASRTTGVYEQYF. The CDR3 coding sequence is TGTGCCAGCAGGACAACAGGGGTCTACGAGCAGTACTTC.

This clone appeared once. The CDR3 nucleotides read TGTGCCAGCAGTTCCTCCCGGGGGAGCGAGCAGTACTTC. Translating it yields CASSSSRGSEQYF. The rearrangement uses TRBV6-5 and TRBJ2-7; D is possibly TRBD2 (6 bases). Trimming pared 4 bases from V and 6 bases from J, leaving 13 bases between. The CDR3 is 13 residues long. The V gene's germline CDR1 is MNHEY and CDR2 SVGAGI.

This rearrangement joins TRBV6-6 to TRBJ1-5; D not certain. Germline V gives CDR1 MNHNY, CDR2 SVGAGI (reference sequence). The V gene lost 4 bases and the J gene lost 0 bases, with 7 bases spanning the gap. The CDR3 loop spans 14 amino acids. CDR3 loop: CASSLAGSNQPQHF. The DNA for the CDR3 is TGTGCCAGCAGTTTGGCTGGTAGCAATCAGCCCCAGCATTTT.

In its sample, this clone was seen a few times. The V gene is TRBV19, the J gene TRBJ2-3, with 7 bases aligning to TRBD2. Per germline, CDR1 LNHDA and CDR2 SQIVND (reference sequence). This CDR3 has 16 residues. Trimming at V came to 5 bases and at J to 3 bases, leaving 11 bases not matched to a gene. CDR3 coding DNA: TGTGCCAGTAGTCCAATCCGGGGCGGGGGTACAGATACGCAGTATTTT. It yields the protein CASSPIRGGGTDTQYF.

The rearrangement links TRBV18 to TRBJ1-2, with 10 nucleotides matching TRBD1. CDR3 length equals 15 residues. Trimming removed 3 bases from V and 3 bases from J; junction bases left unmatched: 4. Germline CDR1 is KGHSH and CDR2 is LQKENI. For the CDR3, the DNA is TGTGCCAGCTCACCGGGGACAGGGGCTGACTATGGCTACACCTTC. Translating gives CASSPGTGADYGYTF.

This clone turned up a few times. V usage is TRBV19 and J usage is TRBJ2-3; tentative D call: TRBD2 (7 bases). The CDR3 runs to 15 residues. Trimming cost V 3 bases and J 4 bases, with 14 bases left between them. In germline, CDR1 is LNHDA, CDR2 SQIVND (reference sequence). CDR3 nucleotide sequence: TGTGCCAGTAGTATGGGGGGGGGCCTAGCAGATACGCAGTATTTT. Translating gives CASSMGGGLADTQYF.

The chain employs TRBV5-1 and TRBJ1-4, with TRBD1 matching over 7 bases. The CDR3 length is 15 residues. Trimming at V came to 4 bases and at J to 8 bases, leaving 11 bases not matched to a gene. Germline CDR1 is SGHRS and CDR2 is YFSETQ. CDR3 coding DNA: TGCGCCAGCAGCCCGGACAGGCCTGGTAGGGAAAAACTGTTTTTT. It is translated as CASSPDRPGREKLFF.

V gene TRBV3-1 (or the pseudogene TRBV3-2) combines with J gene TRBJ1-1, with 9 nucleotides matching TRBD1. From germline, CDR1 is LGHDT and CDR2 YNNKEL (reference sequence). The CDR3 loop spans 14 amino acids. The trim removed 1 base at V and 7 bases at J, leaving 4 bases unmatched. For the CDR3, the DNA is TGTGCCAGCAGCCAAGGAACAGGGGGCAGTGAAGCTTTCTTT. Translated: CASSQGTGGSEAFF.

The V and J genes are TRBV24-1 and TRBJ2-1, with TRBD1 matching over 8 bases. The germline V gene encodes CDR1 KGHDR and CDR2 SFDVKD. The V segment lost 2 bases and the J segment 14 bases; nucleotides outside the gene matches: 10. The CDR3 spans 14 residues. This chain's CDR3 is CATSDSLDRVDKFF. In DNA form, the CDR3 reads TGTGCCACCAGTGATTCACTGGACAGGGTAGATAAGTTCTTC.

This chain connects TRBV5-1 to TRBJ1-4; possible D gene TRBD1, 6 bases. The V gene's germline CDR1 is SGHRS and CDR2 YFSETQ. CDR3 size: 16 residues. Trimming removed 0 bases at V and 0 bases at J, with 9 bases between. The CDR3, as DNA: TGCGCCAGCAGCTTGGGTACAGGGTCAACTAATGAAAAACTGTTTTTT. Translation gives CASSLGTGSTNEKLFF. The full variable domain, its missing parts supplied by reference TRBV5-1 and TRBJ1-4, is KAGVTQTPRYLIKTRGQQVTLSCSPISGHRSVSWYQQTPGQGLQFLFEYFSETQRNKGNFPGRFSGRQFSNSRSEMNVSTLELGDSALYLCASSLGTGSTNEKLFFGSGTQLSVL.

This chain's CDR3 is CASSALTPTSNEQFF. CDR3 coding DNA: TGTGCCAGCAGCGCCCTCACCCCGACTAGTAATGAGCAGTTCTTC. The chain recombines TRBV9 with TRBJ2-1; D might be TRBD2 (6 bases). Per germline, CDR1 SGDLS and CDR2 YYNGEE. The CDR3 totals 15 residues. The V end lost 3 bases, the J end lost 7 bases, and 17 bases lay between the germline ends.

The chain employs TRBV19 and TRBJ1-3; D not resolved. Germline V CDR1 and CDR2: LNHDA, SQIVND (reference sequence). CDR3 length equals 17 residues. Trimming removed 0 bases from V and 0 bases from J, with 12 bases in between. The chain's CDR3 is CASSIERPGSSGNTIYF. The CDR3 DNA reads TGTGCCAGTAGTATAGAGAGGCCCGGGAGCTCTGGAAACACCATATATTTT.

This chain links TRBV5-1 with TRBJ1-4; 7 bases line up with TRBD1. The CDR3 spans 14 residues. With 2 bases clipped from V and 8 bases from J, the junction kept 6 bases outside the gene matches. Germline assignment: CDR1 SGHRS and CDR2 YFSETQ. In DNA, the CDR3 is TGCGCCAGCAGCTTTGAGGGGGCTTGGGAAAAACTGTTTTTT. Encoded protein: CASSFEGAWEKLFF.

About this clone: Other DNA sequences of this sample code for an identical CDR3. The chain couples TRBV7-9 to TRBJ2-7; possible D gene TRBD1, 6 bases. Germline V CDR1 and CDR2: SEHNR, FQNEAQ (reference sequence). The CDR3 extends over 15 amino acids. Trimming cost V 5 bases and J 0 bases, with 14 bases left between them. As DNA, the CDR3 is TGTGCCAGCAGCCCGGCAGGGGTAAGCTCCTACGAGCAGTACTTC. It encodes CASSPAGVSSYEQYF.

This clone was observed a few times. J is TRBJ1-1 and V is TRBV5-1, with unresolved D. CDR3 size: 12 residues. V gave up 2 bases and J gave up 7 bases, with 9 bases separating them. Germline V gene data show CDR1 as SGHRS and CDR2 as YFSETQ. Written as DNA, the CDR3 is TGCGCCAGCAGCTTTTCGGGGATTGAAGCTTTCTTT. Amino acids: CASSFSGIEAFF.

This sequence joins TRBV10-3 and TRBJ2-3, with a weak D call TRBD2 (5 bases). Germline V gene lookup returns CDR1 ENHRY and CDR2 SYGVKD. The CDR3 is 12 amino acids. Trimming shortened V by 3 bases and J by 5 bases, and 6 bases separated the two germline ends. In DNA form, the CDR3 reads TGTGCCATCAGTGAAGGAGGAGATACGCAGTATTTT. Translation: CAISEGGDTQYF.

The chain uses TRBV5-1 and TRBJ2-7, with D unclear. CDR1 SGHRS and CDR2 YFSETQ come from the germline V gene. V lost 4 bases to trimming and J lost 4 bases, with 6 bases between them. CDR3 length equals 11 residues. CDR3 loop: CASSNEYEQYF. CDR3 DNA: TGCGCCAGCAGCAATGAGTACGAGCAGTACTTC.

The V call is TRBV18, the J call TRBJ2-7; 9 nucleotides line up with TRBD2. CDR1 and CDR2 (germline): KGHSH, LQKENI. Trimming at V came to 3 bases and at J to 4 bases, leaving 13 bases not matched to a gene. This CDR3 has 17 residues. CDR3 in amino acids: CASSPRGTSPNLYEQYF. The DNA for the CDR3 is TGTGCCAGCTCACCCCGCGGGACTAGCCCGAACCTATACGAGCAGTACTTC.

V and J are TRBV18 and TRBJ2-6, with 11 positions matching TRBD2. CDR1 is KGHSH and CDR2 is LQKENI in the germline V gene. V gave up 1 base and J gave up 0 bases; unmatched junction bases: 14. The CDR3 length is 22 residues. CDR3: CASSPRVGTSGPNLSGANVLTF. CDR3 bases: TGTGCCAGCTCACCACGAGTCGGGACTAGCGGCCCCAACCTCTCTGGGGCCAACGTCCTGACTTTC.